Given below is one TCR beta chain in context. The same CDR3 also results from other DNA sequences found in this sample. Authors' data handling: By means of reference gene primer amplification, nucleated cell counts were estimated. TCRdb keeps only in-frame clones here, not all; method: immunoSEQ multiplex PCR. V and J calls and clone size come straight from that table; D and trimming were deduced from the DNA. The sample holds more than 75,000 clones, less than 90% seen once. V gave up 0 bases and J gave up 5 bases, with 8 bases separating them. The CDR3 length is 14 residues. Germline V gene data show CDR1 as SGHRS and CDR2 as YFSETQ. The source of the sample is a study of blood T cell repertoires in COVID-19. Turning to the study itself: Researchers got acute and convalescent COVID-19 samples from the United States, Italy and Spain. T cells, B-cell-depleted T cells, or PBMCs provided the cDNA or gDNA that served as material.

What was sequenced was peripheral blood. This clonotype was obtained from a man at least 80 years old with active or convalescent COVID-19. V usage is TRBV5-1 and J usage is TRBJ2-2; D is uncertain. The CDR3 coding sequence is TGCGCCAGCAGCTTGGGGCGGAATACCGGGGAGCTGTTTTTT. Protein product: CASSLGRNTGELFF.